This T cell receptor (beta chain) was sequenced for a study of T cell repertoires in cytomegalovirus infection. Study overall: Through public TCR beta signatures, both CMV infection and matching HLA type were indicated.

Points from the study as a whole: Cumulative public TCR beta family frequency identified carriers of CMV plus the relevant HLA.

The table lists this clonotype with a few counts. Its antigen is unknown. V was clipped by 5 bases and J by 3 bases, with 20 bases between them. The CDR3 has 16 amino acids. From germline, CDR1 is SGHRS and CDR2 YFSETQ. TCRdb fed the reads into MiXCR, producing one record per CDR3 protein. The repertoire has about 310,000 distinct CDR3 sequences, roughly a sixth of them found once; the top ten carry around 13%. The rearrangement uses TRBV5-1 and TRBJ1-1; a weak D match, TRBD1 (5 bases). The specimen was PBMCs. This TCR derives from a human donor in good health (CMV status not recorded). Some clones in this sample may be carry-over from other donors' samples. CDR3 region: CASSFRGGTIDTEAFF. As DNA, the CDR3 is TGCGCCAGCAGTTTCCGGGGGGGGACCATTGACACTGAAGCTTTCTTT.